This passage covers 6 T cell receptor beta chains from one sample sequenced in a study of long-term antiretroviral therapy in people with HIV. Sequencing used immunoSEQ v3.0 at survey level. Repertoires were generated with immunoSEQ multiplex PCR, while TCRdb's copy carries only in-frame clones and drops some. In the table there are over 15,000 clones, around 77% of which are singletons. This specimen consisted of unsorted PBMCs, obtained 2.2 years after starting antiretroviral therapy. Source of these receptors: a man in his fifties with HIV.

This clone was counted once. This rearrangement joins TRBV30 to TRBJ2-2, with D maybe TRBD1 (6 bases). The CDR3 has 15 residues. The germline V gene encodes CDR1 GTSNPN and CDR2 SVGIG (reference sequence). V was pared by 3 bases and J by 0 bases, with 11 bases between. The CDR3 is CAWRRTAANTGELFF. The CDR3 coding sequence is TGTGCCTGGAGAAGGACAGCCGCGAACACCGGGGAGCTGTTTTTT.

CDR3 amino acids: CASSPWGGTDTQYF. CDR3 coding DNA: TGTGCCAGCAGCCCGTGGGGGGGAACAGATACGCAGTATTTT. This chain uses TRBV7-2 with TRBJ2-3, with 7 bases identical to TRBD2. V lost 5 bases to trimming and J lost 3 bases; unmatched junction nucleotides: 5. CDR1 and CDR2 from the germline V gene are SGHTA and FQGNSA. This CDR3 region has 14 residues.

The chain combines TRBV18 with TRBJ2-2; D gene unclear. The V end was cut by 3 bases, the J end by 3 bases, with 8 bases between. The CDR3 spans 14 residues. Germline CDR1 and CDR2: KGHSH and LQKENI. CDR3 sequence: CASSPGQYTGELFF. CDR3 coding DNA: TGTGCCAGCTCACCGGGCCAGTACACCGGGGAGCTGTTTTTT.

The chain is built from TRBV27 and TRBJ1-4; D ambiguous. This CDR3 has 16 amino acids. V lost 6 bases to trimming and J lost 4 bases, with 18 bases between them. Germline V gene data show CDR1 as MNHEY and CDR2 as SMNVEV (reference sequence). The CDR3 sequence is CASSSRYAALNEKLFF. Here the CDR3 DNA reads TGTGCCAGCAGCTCCCGATACGCGGCCCTTAATGAAAAACTGTTTTTT.

The genes are TRBV5-1 and TRBJ2-5; D ambiguous. The V gene's germline CDR1 is SGHRS and CDR2 YFSETQ. V shed 0 bases and J shed 5 bases, with 11 bases lying between them. This CDR3 comprises 14 residues. Here the CDR3 reads CASSLGPGEETQYF. CDR3 coding DNA: TGCGCCAGCAGCTTGGGACCGGGCGAGGAGACCCAGTACTTC. The entire variable domain, with the rest obtained from reference TRBV5-1 and TRBJ2-5, is as follows: KAGVTQTPRYLIKTRGQQVTLSCSPISGHRSVSWYQQTPGQGLQFLFEYFSETQRNKGNFPGRFSGRQFSNSRSEMNVSTLELGDSALYLCASSLGPGEETQYFGPGTRLLVL.

The genes are TRBV7-9 and TRBJ2-3; 13 bases are a match to TRBD2. The CDR3 runs to 16 residues. The J segment lost 4 bases and the V segment lost 4 bases, leaving 5 bases of the junction unmatched. Germline V gene sequence: CDR1 SEHNR, CDR2 FQNEAQ (reference sequence). Here the CDR3 DNA reads TGTGCCAGCAGCTCCGGACTAGCGGGAGTTGCAGATACGCAGTATTTT. Its protein product is CASSSGLAGVADTQYF.